Here is one TCR beta chain with its context. What it recognizes is unknown. PCR was performed using 60 Vbeta and 13 Jbeta primers. Libraries were prepared by immunoSEQ multiplex PCR; TCRdb keeps only in-frame clonotypes and omits some of them. The sample carries more than 150,000 clones, approximately 84% recorded once. The data derive from a study of cytomegalovirus exposure and HLA in healthy donors. General study findings and limits: HLA allele associations emerged for about 16,000 TCR beta sequences in a later analysis, at 0.05 false discovery rate. In an earlier analysis, in about 530 donors, most V segments appeared productive either ~90% or ~30% of the time.

Trimming took 3 bases from V and 8 from J; bases not matched to a gene: 2. Germline CDR1 and CDR2: MGHRA and YSYEKL. This CDR3 region has 12 residues. Sequenced: PBMCs. This chain uses TRBV4-1 with TRBJ1-1, with 8 bases matching TRBD1. The receptor was isolated from a man in his forties or fifties in good health and CMV-seropositive. The CDR3 spells CASSHRTGEAFF. Here the CDR3 DNA reads TGCGCCAGCAGCCATCGGACAGGGGAAGCTTTCTTT.